These T cell receptor beta chains were read from a single sample in a study of T cell changes during pregnancy in multiple sclerosis. Measured with immunoSEQ multiplex PCR; TCRdb has only the in-frame clones, and not every one. The table has 50,000 to 70,000 clones, roughly 93% seen once. Sequences were derived from peripheral blood, sampled after pregnancy. The receptors were sampled from a female donor with multiple sclerosis, enrolled in a pregnancy study. CDR3s include the opening cysteine and the closing phenylalanine or tryptophan. Each record gives: J gene, V gene, CDR3 protein.

j_gene: TRBJ1-1; v_gene: TRBV25-1; CDR3aa: CASSEWDRDEAFF
j_gene: TRBJ2-3; v_gene: TRBV7-9; CDR3aa: CASSQGVPDTQYF
j_gene: TRBJ2-7; v_gene: TRBV30; CDR3aa: CAWSGGQSHEQYF
j_gene: TRBJ1-1; v_gene: TRBV18; CDR3aa: CASSPQKHMNTEAFF
j_gene: TRBJ2-3; v_gene: TRBV6-1; CDR3aa: CASSELPLAVTTSTDTQYF
j_gene: TRBJ2-7; v_gene: TRBV11-2; CDR3aa: CASSSAGVYEQYF
j_gene: TRBJ2-5; v_gene: TRBV7-9; CDR3aa: CASSSSGSVETQYF
j_gene: TRBJ1-4; v_gene: TRBV4-2; CDR3aa: CASSQGRTGGYEKLFF
j_gene: TRBJ2-1; v_gene: TRBV4-3; CDR3aa: CASSQDRVAGGFEQFF
j_gene: TRBJ1-2; v_gene: TRBV27; CDR3aa: CASSLYAGSGYTF
j_gene: TRBJ1-2; v_gene: TRBV14; CDR3aa: CASSQVDSFYGYTF
j_gene: TRBJ2-5; v_gene: TRBV4-3; CDR3aa: CASSQDLTGLGQETQYF
j_gene: TRBJ2-2; v_gene: TRBV18; CDR3aa: CASSPPGLAGGGNTGELFF
j_gene: TRBJ1-5; v_gene: TRBV19; CDR3aa: CASKLGQEVQPQHF
j_gene: TRBJ2-2; v_gene: TRBV4-3; CDR3aa: CASSQRLAGWNTGELFF
j_gene: TRBJ2-5; v_gene: TRBV6-1; CDR3aa: CASSSPGLAGGEKHF
j_gene: TRBJ2-6; v_gene: TRBV28; CDR3aa: CASRGRGGANVLTF
j_gene: TRBJ2-6; v_gene: TRBV5-6; CDR3aa: CASSGQEGPGANVLTF
j_gene: TRBJ2-1; v_gene: TRBV6-6; CDR3aa: CASSPRNYNEQFF